The present T cell receptor beta chain was sequenced within a study of T cell responses to AZD1222 COVID-19 vaccine. Here immunoSEQ multiplex PCR was the method, and the copy in TCRdb shows in-frame clones only, minus some. Of tens of thousands of clones listed, about 93% were seen once; the top ten hold 4.5% to 5.5%. Study-wide points: Targeting of unmutated variant regions was reportedly seen in nearly half of spike-specific TCRs. The donor cohort was predominantly white British with a female majority, and clonal diversity may have been underestimated. Elevations in Spike-specific TCR breadth and depth followed administration of two AZD1222 doses. The study identified only five to seven AZD1222 recipients as seropositive at baseline.

Regarding this clone: Antigen: not known.

The specimen was peripheral blood, collected on day 0 of MenACWY control vaccination. This sequence originates from an adult in good health.

CDR3 in DNA: TGTGCCAGCAGTGACCCAGGGAAACGGACAGATACGCAGTATTTT. The encoded protein is CASSDPGKRTDTQYF. This rearrangement joins TRBV2 to TRBJ2-3; possibly TRBD1 for D (5 bases). Trimming removed 3 bases at V and 3 bases at J, with 13 bases between. This CDR3 has 15 amino acids. Germline lookup yields CDR1 SNHLY and CDR2 FYNNEI.